This T cell receptor (beta chain) was recorded in a study of blood T cell repertoires in COVID-19. Germline loops: CDR1 WSHSY, CDR2 SAAADI. The V segment lost 5 bases and the J segment 4 bases; nucleotides outside the gene matches: 4. The CDR3 consists of 14 residues. Some clones are missing from TCRdb's copy, which holds only in-frame ones; the method was immunoSEQ multiplex PCR. The sample has more than 300,000 clones; nearly 90% are singletons. The chain couples TRBV10-2 to TRBJ1-5, with TRBD1 matching over 8 bases. Input material: PBMCs or T cells enriched from blood (not recorded which). The receptor was derived from a woman aged 25 to 39 who had recovered from COVID-19. The chain's CDR3 is CASSRQGRNQPQHF. For the CDR3, the DNA is TGCGCCAGCAGTCGACAGGGGCGGAATCAGCCCCAGCATTTT.